Shown below are 25 T cell receptor beta chains from a single sample sequenced in a study of spatial heterogeneity in lung cancer. Time point given: sample taken at primary tumor resection. The antigens these receptors bind are not known. Study conclusions and caveats: Counts of expanded intratumoral alpha and beta TCRs tracked tumor mutation counts.

TCRdb reprocessed the 5' RACE reads with MiXCR, giving one entry per CDR3 protein. There are over 15,000 distinct CDR3 sequences in the sample; approximately 6.2% occur only once, and around 19% lies in the top ten. The sample consisted of lung tumor tissue, taken at surgery. These receptors came from a female donor with early-stage non-small cell lung cancer.

Judged by abundance, this clonotype is medium-sized. V usage is TRBV10-3 and J usage is TRBJ2-5; D not resolved. Germline values: CDR1 ENHRY, CDR2 SYGVKD. This CDR3 comprises 10 residues. Trimming cost V 9 bases and J 5 bases, with 7 bases left between them. The CDR3 loop is CAIPRETQYF. CDR3 DNA: TGTGCCATTCCCCGGGAGACCCAGTACTTC.

The table lists this clonotype with a few counts. The chain uses TRBV28 and TRBJ1-4; D not certain. The V end lost 4 bases, the J end lost 7 bases, and 13 bases lay between the germline ends. The CDR3 loop spans 14 amino acids. The germline gives CDR1 MDHEN, CDR2 SYDVKM. CDR3: CASSSGDWSEKLFF. For the CDR3, the DNA is TGTGCCAGCAGTTCGGGCGATTGGAGTGAAAAACTGTTTTTT.

This clonotype was recorded many times. The chain links TRBV15 to TRBJ1-6, with TRBD1 identical over 10 bases. Germline trimming cut 1 base from V and 0 bases from J; bases unmatched to any gene: 0. The V gene's germline CDR1 is LNHNV and CDR2 YYDKDF (reference sequence). The CDR3 runs to 17 residues. CDR3 DNA sequence: TGTGCCACCAGCAGAGGGACAGGGGGCTCCTATAATTCACCCCTCCACTTT. Protein product: CATSRGTGGSYNSPLHF.

This clonotype was seen many times. The V call is TRBV12-3 or TRBV12-4, the J call TRBJ2-2; the match to TRBD1 covers 7 bases. This CDR3 spans 17 amino acids. The V gene end was trimmed by 7 bases and the J gene end by 2 bases; junction bases not matched to a gene: 13. The CDR3 sequence: CASIQLGQKVNTGELFF. The CDR3 nucleotides read TGTGCCAGCATTCAACTGGGACAGAAAGTAAACACCGGGGAGCTGTTTTTT.

At least ten counts were recorded for this clonotype. The V gene is TRBV25-1, the J gene TRBJ1-2; tentatively, D is TRBD1 (5 bases). V was cut by 4 bases and J by 4 bases, with 16 bases left in between. This CDR3 region has 15 residues. The germline gives CDR1 MGHDK, CDR2 SYGVNS. CDR3 residues: CASSVGGERIYGYTF. The CDR3 bases are TGTGCCAGCAGTGTGGGAGGGGAGAGGATCTATGGCTACACCTTC.

This clonotype was observed at least ten times. The rearrangement links TRBV20-1 to TRBJ2-7; a weak D match, TRBD1 (6 bases). With 3 bases removed from V and 1 base from J, the gap between germline ends came to 16 bases. This CDR3 spans 15 amino acids. Germline V gives CDR1 DFQATT, CDR2 SNEGSKA (reference sequence). CDR3 bases: TGCAGTGCTAGCCCCCTAGGGGGAAGGTCCTACGAGCAGTACTTC. Translated, it gives CSASPLGGRSYEQYF.

This clonotype came up many times. The rearrangement joins TRBV7-2 to TRBJ2-3; D is unclear. V lost 6 bases and J 2 bases, leaving 15 bases between the germline ends. The CDR3 length is 15 residues. From germline, CDR1 is SGHTA and CDR2 FQGNSA. In nucleotides, the CDR3 is TGTGCCAGCAGTCAATCCGGATCCTTCACAGATACGCAGTATTTT. Encoded protein: CASSQSGSFTDTQYF.

This clonotype has at least ten counts. The rearrangement uses TRBV27 and TRBJ2-5; 8 bases fit TRBD1. The CDR3 contains 16 residues. Germline V CDR1 and CDR2: MNHEY, SMNVEV (reference sequence). With 1 base clipped from V and 0 bases from J, the junction kept 4 bases outside the gene matches. CDR3 coding DNA: TGTGCCAGCAGTTTATGGGCAGGGGGCGACCAAGAGACCCAGTACTTC. This sequence encodes CASSLWAGGDQETQYF.

V gene TRBV3-1 combines with J gene TRBJ2-3; 8 bases fit TRBD2. Germline values: CDR1 LGHDT, CDR2 YNNKEL (reference sequence). Unmatched junction bases numbered 9, after V lost 4 bases and J lost 6 bases. The CDR3 runs to 15 residues. The CDR3 DNA reads as TGTGCCAGCAGCCCGACCGCGGGGGGCTTGGATACGCAGTATTTT. Its protein product is CASSPTAGGLDTQYF.

The V and J genes are TRBV12-3 or TRBV12-4 and TRBJ2-7; no clear D. V was cut by 3 bases and J by 3 bases, with 12 bases left in between. The CDR3 extends over 14 amino acids. The CDR3 DNA sequence: TGTGCCAGCAGTTTGGACGGCAGAGGCTACGAGCAGTACTTC. Translating gives CASSLDGRGYEQYF.

The V call is TRBV9, the J call TRBJ1-6, with 7 bases fitting TRBD1. Germline lookup yields CDR1 SGDLS and CDR2 YYNGEE. The ends lost 4 bases at V and 3 bases at J; junction bases unmatched: 7. The CDR3 is 16 residues long. CDR3 sequence reads: CASSPSGGHYNSPLHF. The DNA for the CDR3 is TGTGCCAGCAGCCCGTCAGGGGGTCACTATAATTCACCCCTCCACTTT. Drawing the rest from reference TRBV9 and TRBJ1-6, the complete variable domain is DSGVTQTPKHLITATGQRVTLRCSPRSGDLSVYWYQQSLDQGLQFLIQYYNGEERAKGNILERFSAQQFPDLHSELNLSSLELGDSALYFCASSPSGGHYNSPLHFGNGTRLTVT.

This clonotype was counted many times. V and J are TRBV7-9 and TRBJ1-2; D remains ambiguous. Germline CDR1 SEHNR, CDR2 FQNEAQ (reference sequence). Trimming pared 1 base from V and 4 bases from J, leaving 10 bases between. The CDR3 has 14 residues. The CDR3 region has the DNA TGTGCCAGCAGCTTAGTCAGTGAAAGCTATGGCTACACCTTC. Amino acids: CASSLVSESYGYTF.

This clonotype came up many times. The V gene is TRBV5-4, the J gene TRBJ1-4, with D maybe TRBD1 (5 bases). CDR3 length equals 14 residues. Germline V gene data show CDR1 as SGHNT and CDR2 as YYREEE (reference sequence). Between the trimmed V and J ends, which lost 10 bases and 3 bases, there was a span of 16 bases. The CDR3 nucleotides read TGTGCCGCATCTGACGGGACGGCTAATGAAAAACTGTTTTTT. Translating it yields CAASDGTANEKLFF.

This clonotype was recorded many times. This chain uses TRBV28 with TRBJ1-2; 7 bases fit TRBD1. Germline trimming cut 6 bases from V and 8 bases from J; bases unmatched to any gene: 15. The CDR3 contains 15 residues. Germline CDR1 reads MDHEN; CDR2 reads SYDVKM. CDR3 in amino acids: CASRKTGQLTRGYTF. CDR3 sequence (DNA): TGTGCCAGCAGGAAGACGGGACAGCTAACGCGGGGCTACACCTTC.

This clonotype has a count of ten or more. The V call is TRBV7-2, the J call TRBJ2-5; TRBD1 agrees at 10 bases. J lost 4 bases, V lost 1 base, and 6 bases had no gene match. Germline CDR1 is SGHTA and CDR2 is FQGNSA. This CDR3 has 16 residues. CDR3 sequence: CASSLDGTGVTETQYF. CDR3 sequence (DNA): TGTGCCAGCAGCTTAGATGGGACAGGGGTTACAGAGACCCAGTACTTC.

In its sample, this clonotype was seen many times. This chain joins TRBV5-1 and TRBJ2-1; D not resolved. CDR1 SGHRS and CDR2 YFSETQ come from the germline V gene. CDR3 length: 13 amino acids. V lost 4 bases and J lost 6, with 11 bases in between. This CDR3 reads CASSLHWGNEQFF. The DNA for the CDR3 is TGCGCCAGCAGCCTCCACTGGGGCAATGAGCAGTTCTTC.

This chain connects TRBV7-3 to TRBJ2-2, with D possibly matching TRBD1 (6 bases). The CDR3 runs to 15 residues. With 6 bases removed from V and 5 bases from J, the gap between germline ends came to 16 bases. CDR1 and CDR2 from the germline V gene are SGHTA and FQGTGA. The CDR3 loop reads CASRPGTSGTGELFF. CDR3 DNA sequence: TGTGCCAGCAGGCCCGGGACAAGTGGAACCGGGGAGCTGTTTTTT.

This clonotype came up many times. This sequence joins TRBV10-3 and TRBJ2-5; D is perhaps TRBD1 or TRBD2 (5 bases each). The CDR3 is made up of 13 amino acids. V lost 8 bases, J lost 3 bases, and 13 bases lay in between. Germline V gene sequence: CDR1 ENHRY, CDR2 SYGVKD. The CDR3 coding sequence is TGTGCCATCCGGGACCCCCGGGAAGAGACCCAGTACTTC. It translates to CAIRDPREETQYF.

The sample holds a few counts of this clonotype. The J gene is TRBJ2-5, the V gene TRBV5-4; D remains unclear. The germline V and J ends were trimmed by 0 bases and 4 bases, with 7 bases remaining between them. The germline CDR1 and CDR2 sequences are SGHNT and YYREEE (reference sequence). The CDR3 is 13 amino acids. DNA of the CDR3: TGTGCCAGCAGCTTGGTTCCTGTAGAGACCCAGTACTTC. This encodes CASSLVPVETQYF.

This clonotype is classed as medium-sized. The chain is built from TRBV7-6 and TRBJ2-7, with a tentative D call TRBD1 (5 bases). Germline CDR1 and CDR2: SGHVS and FNYEAQ. This CDR3 is built from 13 residues. V was pared by 5 bases and J by 3 bases, with 11 bases between. Written as DNA, the CDR3 is TGTGCCAGCAGCCTGTTCACAGGCTACGAGCAGTACTTC. Its translation: CASSLFTGYEQYF.

This clonotype has at least ten counts. The rearrangement uses TRBV6-1 and TRBJ1-2; D gene ambiguous. The V and J ends lost 0 bases and 3 bases respectively, with 8 bases between them. Germline assignment: CDR1 MNHNS and CDR2 SASEGT. The CDR3 length is 14 residues. CDR3 in DNA: TGTGCCAGCAGTGAAGCAGGCTTCGACTATGGCTACACCTTC. Protein: CASSEAGFDYGYTF.

This clonotype was counted a few times. V usage is TRBV11-2 and J usage is TRBJ2-7, with D unresolved. Between the trimmed V and J ends, which lost 4 bases and 3 bases, there was a span of 7 bases. Germline V CDR1 and CDR2: SGHAT, FQNNGV. This CDR3 has 12 amino acids. The CDR3 here is CASSYTDYEQYF. In DNA form, the CDR3 reads TGTGCCAGCAGCTACACGGACTACGAGCAGTACTTC.

Sample share makes this clonotype medium-sized. This sequence joins TRBV20-1 and TRBJ2-3, with TRBD2 as a possible D gene (6 bases). The CDR3 spans 15 residues. In germline, CDR1 is DFQATT, CDR2 SNEGSKA (reference sequence). V lost 7 bases to trimming and J lost 1 base, with 18 bases between them. The CDR3 nucleotides are TGCAGTGGGAATGGTGTCGGCGGGGGCACAGATACGCAGTATTTT. This codes for CSGNGVGGGTDTQYF.

This clonotype was found many times. The chain couples TRBV5-1 to TRBJ1-1; D remains unclear. The CDR3 consists of 13 residues. CDR1 is SGHRS and CDR2 is YFSETQ in the germline V gene. V lost 2 bases and J 0 bases, leaving 5 bases between the germline ends. CDR3 DNA: TGCGCCAGCAGCTTTACCATGAACACTGAAGCTTTCTTT. Residues: CASSFTMNTEAFF.

At least ten counts were recorded for this clonotype. CDR3 nucleotide sequence: TGTGCCTGGAGTCTGGGATATAGCAATCAGCCCCAGCATTTT. Amino acid sequence: CAWSLGYSNQPQHF. The chain has TRBV30 and TRBJ1-5, with D unclear. Trimming removed 2 bases from V and 0 bases from J, with 8 bases in between. Germline assignment: CDR1 GTSNPN and CDR2 SVGIG (reference sequence). CDR3 length: 14 amino acids.